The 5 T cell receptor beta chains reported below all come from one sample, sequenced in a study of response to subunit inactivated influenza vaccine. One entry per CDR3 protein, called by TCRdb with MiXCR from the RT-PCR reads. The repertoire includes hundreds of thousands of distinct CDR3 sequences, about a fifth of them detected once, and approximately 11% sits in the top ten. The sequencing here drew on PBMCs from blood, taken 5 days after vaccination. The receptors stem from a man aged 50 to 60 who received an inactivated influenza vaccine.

The CDR3 protein is CSARDRFGLDYEQYF. The CDR3 DNA reads TGCAGTGCTAGAGATCGGTTTGGACTCGACTACGAGCAGTACTTC. The chain couples TRBV20-1 to TRBJ2-7; possible D gene TRBD2, 5 bases. This CDR3 contains 15 residues. The V gene lost 0 bases and the J gene lost 3 bases, with 15 bases spanning the gap. The germline V gene encodes CDR1 DFQATT and CDR2 SNEGSKA (reference sequence).

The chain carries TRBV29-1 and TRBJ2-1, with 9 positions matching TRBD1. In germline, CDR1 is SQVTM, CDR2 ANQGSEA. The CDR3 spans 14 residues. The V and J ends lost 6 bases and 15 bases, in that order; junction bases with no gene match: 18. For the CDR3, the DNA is TGCAGCGTAGACTCCGATGGGACAGGGCTTTCGCGGTTCTTC. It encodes CSVDSDGTGLSRFF.

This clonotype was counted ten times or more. In DNA, the CDR3 is TGCGCCAGCAGCCGAGTTCTGGGAGCCTACGAGCAGTACTTC. This translates into CASSRVLGAYEQYF. The chain has TRBV4-1 and TRBJ2-7; perhaps TRBD2 as D (5 bases). Trimming removed 4 bases at V and 2 bases at J, with 12 bases between. The germline CDR1 and CDR2 sequences are MGHRA and YSYEKL. This CDR3 is built from 14 residues.

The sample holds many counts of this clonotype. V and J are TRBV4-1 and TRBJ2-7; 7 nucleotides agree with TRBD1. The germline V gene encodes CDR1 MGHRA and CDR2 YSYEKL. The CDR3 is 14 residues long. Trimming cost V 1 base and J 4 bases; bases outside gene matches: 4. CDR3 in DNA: TGCGCCAGCAGCCAAGTTGGGACAGCATACGAGCAGTACTTC. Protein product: CASSQVGTAYEQYF.

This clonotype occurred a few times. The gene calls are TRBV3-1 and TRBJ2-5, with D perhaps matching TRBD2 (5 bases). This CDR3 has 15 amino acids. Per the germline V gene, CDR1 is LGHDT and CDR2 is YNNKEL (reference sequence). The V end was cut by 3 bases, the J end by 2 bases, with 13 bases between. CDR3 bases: TGTGCCAGCAGCCAGACTACAGTCCTACAAGAGACCCAGTACTTC. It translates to CASSQTTVLQETQYF.